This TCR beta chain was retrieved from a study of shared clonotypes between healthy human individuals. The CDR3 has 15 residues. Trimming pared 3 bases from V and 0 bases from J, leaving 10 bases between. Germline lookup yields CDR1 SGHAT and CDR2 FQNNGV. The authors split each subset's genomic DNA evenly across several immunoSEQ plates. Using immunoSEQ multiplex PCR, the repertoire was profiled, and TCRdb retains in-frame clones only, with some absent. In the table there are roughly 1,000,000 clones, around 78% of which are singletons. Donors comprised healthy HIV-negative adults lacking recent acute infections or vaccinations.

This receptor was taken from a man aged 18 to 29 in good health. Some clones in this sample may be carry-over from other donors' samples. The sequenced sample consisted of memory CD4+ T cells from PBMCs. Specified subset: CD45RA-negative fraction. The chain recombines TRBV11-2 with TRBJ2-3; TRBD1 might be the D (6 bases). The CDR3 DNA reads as TGTGCCAGCAGCTTGAACAGGGTTAGCACAGATACGCAGTATTTT. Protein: CASSLNRVSTDTQYF.